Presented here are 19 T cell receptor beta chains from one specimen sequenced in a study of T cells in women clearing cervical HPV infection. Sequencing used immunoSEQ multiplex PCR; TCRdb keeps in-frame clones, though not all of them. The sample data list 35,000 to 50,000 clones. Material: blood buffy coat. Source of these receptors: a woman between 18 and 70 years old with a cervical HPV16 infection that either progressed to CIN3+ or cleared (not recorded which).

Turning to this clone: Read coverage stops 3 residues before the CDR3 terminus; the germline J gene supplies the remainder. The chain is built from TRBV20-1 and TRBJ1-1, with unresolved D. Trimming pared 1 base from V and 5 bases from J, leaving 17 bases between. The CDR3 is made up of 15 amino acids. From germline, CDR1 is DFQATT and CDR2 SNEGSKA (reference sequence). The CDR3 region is CSARVMGLGETEAFF. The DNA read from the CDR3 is TGCAGTGCTAGAGTTATGGGCCTGGGTGAGACTGAA.

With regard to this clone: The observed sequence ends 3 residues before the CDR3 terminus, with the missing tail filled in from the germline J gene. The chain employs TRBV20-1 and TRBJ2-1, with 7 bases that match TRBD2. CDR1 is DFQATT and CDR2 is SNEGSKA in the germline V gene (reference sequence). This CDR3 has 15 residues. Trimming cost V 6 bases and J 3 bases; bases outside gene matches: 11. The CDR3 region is CSATERGFFYNEQFF. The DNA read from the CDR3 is TGCAGTGCCACTGAGCGGGGATTCTTCTACAATGAG.

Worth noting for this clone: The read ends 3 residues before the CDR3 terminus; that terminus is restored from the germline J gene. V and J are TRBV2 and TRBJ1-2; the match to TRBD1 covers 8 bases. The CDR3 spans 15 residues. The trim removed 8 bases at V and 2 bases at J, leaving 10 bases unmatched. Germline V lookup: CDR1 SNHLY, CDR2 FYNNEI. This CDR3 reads CASLKGQATNYGYTF. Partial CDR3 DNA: TGTGCCAGCCTGAAGGGACAGGCGACGAACTATGGC.

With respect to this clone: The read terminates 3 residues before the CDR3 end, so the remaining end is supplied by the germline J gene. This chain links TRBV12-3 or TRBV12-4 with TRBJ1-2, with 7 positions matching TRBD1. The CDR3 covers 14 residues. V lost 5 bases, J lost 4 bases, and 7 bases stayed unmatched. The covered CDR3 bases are TGTGCCAGCAGTCCGGACAGGTGGGCCTATGGC. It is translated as CASSPDRWAYG. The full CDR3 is CASSPDRWAYGYTF.

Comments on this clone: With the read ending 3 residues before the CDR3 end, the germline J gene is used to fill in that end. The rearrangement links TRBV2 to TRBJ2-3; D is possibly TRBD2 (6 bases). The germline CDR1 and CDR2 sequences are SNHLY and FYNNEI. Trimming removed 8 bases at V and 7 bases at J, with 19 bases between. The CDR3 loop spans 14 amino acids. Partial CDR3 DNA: TGTGCCAGCCGGAACCCGGACTACCTTTATACG. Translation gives CASRNPDYLYT. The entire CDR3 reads CASRNPDYLYTQYF. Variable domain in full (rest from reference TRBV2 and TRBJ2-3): EPEVTQTPSHQVTQMGQEVILRCVPISNHLYFYWYRQILGQKVEFLVSFYNNEISEKSEIFDDQFSVERPDGSNFTLKIRSTKLEDSAMYFCASRNPDYLYTQYFGPGTRLTVL.

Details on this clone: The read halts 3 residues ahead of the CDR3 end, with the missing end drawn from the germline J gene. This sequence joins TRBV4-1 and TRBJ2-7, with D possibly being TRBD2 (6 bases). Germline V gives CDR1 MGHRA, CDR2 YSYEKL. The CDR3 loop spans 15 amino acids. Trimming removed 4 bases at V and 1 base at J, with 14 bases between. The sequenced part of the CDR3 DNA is TGCGCCAGCAGCCCGGGCGGGGCGCGGTCCTACGAG. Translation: CASSPGGARSYE. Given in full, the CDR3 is CASSPGGARSYEQYF.

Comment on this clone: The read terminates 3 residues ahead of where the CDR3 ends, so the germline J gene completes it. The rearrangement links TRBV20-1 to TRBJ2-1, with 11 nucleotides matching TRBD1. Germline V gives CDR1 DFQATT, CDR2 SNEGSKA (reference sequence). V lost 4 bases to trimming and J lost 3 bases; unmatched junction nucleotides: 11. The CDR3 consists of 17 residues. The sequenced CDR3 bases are TGCAGTGCTAAGGGACAGGGGGAGAAGGTGAACTACAATGAG. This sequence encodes CSAKGQGEKVNYNE. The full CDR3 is CSAKGQGEKVNYNEQFF.

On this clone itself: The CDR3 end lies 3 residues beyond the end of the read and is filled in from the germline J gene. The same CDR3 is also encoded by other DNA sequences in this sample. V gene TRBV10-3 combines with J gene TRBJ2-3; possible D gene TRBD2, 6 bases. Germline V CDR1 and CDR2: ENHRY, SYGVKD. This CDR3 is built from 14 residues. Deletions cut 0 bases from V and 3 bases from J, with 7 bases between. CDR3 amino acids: CAISESSGTDTQYF. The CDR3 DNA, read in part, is TGTGCCATCAGTGAGTCGAGCGGGACAGATACG.

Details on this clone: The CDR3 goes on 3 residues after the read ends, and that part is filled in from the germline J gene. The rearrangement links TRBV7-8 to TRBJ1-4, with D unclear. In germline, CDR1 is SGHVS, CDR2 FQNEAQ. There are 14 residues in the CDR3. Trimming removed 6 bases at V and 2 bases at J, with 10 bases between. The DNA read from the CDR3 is TGTGCCAGCAGTCACGAGCGCACTAATGAAAAA. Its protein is CASSHERTNEK. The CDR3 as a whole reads CASSHERTNEKLFF.

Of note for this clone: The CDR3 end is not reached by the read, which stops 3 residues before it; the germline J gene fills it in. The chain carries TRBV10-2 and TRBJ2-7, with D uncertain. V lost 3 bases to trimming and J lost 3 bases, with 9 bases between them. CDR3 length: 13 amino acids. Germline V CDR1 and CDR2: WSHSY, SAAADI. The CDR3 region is CASSEARVYEQYF. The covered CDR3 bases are TGCGCCAGCAGTGAAGCGCGAGTCTACGAG.

CDR3 DNA (partial): TGTGCCAGCAGTCTACAGGGAGAGGGTTTGGAAAAA. This sequence encodes CASSLQGEGLEK. The whole CDR3 protein reads CASSLQGEGLEKLFF. The V gene is TRBV28, the J gene TRBJ1-4; TRBD1 might be the D (6 bases). The read comes to an end 3 residues before the CDR3 does, leaving the germline J gene to fill in the end. Trimming pared 5 bases from V and 8 bases from J, leaving 18 bases between. Germline CDR1 and CDR2: MDHEN and SYDVKM. The CDR3 totals 15 residues.

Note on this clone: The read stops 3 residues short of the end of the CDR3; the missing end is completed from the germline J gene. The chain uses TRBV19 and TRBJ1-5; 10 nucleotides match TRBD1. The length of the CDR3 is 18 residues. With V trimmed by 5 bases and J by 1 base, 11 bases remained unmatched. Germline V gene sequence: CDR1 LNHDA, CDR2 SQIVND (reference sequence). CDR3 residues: CASSAEGTGAGSNQPQHF. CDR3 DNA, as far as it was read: TGTGCCAGTAGTGCGGAAGGGACAGGGGCTGGAAGCAATCAGCCC.

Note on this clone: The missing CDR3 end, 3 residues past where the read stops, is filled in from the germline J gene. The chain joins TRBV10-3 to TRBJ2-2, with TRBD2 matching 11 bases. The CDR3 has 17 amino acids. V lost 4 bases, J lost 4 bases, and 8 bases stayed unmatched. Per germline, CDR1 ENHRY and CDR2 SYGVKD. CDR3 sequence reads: CAISASTSGGPTGELFF. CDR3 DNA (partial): TGTGCCATCAGTGCCTCCACTAGCGGGGGTCCCACCGGGGAG.

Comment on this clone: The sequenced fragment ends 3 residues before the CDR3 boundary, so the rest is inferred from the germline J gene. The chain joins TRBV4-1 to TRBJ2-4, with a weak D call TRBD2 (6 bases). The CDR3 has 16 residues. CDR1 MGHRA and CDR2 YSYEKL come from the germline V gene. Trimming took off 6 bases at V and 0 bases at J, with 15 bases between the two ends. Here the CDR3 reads CASSQRGTLAKNIQYF. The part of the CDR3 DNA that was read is TGCGCCAGCAGTCAACGGGGGACCCTAGCCAAAAACATT.

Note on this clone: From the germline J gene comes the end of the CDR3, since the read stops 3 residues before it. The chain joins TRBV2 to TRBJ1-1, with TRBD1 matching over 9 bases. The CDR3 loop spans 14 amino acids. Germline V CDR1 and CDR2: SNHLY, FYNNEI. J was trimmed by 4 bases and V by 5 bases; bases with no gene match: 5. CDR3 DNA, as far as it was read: TGTGCCAGCAGTAGGGGACAGGGAGGCACTGAA. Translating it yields CASSRGQGGTE. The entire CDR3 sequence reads CASSRGQGGTEAFF.

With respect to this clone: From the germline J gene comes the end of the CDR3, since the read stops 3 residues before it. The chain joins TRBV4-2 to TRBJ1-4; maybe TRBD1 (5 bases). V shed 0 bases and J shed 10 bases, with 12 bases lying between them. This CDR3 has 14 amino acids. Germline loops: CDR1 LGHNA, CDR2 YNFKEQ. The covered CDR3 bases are TGTGCCAGCAGCCAAGAAATGGAGGGGCGAAAA. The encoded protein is CASSQEMEGRK. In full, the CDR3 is CASSQEMEGRKLFF.

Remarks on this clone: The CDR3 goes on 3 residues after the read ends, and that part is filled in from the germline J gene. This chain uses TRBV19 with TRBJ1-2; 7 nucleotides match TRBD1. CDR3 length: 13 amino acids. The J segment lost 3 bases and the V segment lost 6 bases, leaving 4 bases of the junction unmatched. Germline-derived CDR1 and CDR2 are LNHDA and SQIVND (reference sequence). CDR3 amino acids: CASRKGTDYGYTF. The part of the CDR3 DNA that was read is TGTGCCAGTAGGAAGGGGACAGACTATGGC.

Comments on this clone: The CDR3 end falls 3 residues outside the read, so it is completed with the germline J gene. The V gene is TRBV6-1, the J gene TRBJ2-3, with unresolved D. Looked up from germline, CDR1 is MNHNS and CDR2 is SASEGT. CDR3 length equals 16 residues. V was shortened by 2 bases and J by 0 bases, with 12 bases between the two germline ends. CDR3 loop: CASSEPQARSTDTQYF. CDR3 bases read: TGTGCCAGCAGTGAACCTCAAGCGCGGAGCACAGATACG.

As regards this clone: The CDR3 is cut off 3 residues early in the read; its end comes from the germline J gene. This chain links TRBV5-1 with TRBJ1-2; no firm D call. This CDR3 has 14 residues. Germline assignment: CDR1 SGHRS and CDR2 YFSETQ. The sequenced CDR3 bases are TGCGCCAGCAGCTCCAATAGTCCCTTGTGGGGC. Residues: CASSSNSPLWG. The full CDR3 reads CASSSNSPLWGYTF.